The clone carrying this T cell receptor (beta chain) was seen only once. Its antigen remains unknown. V lost 5 bases, J lost 2 bases, and 8 bases stayed unmatched. CDR1 and CDR2 from the germline V gene are SEHNR and FQNEAQ (reference sequence). CDR3 length: 15 amino acids. The data are from a study of OX40 agonist ivuxolimab in advanced cancers. Turning to the study itself: Among those enrolled, mean age was around 60 years (range about 23 to 85) and 82.7% were male.

Here immunoSEQ multiplex PCR was the method, and the copy in TCRdb shows in-frame clones only, minus some. The sample includes roughly 42,000 clones, approximately 86% seen only once; the top ten take 9% to 14%. Study-wide results and caveats: Low normalized T-cell clonal expansion was also seen in some nonresponders. Low clonal expansion, among the lowest seen, marked partial responders at 0.1-3.0 mg/kg.

Specimen: CD4+ or CD8+ T cells sorted from blood, collected in a trial of the OX40 agonist ivuxolimab. The chain has TRBV7-9 and TRBJ2-5; 7 bases are shared with TRBD1. The sequence derives from an adult with an advanced solid tumor such as melanoma, head and neck, liver or kidney cancer. CDR3 sequence: CASSPNAGGQETQYF. DNA for the CDR3: TGTGCCAGCAGCCCCAATGCAGGGGGTCAAGAGACCCAGTACTTC.